The TCR beta chain under discussion was sequenced for a study of CD8+ T cells in alopecia areata (dated 2018 in TCRdb). A note on the overall study: The treated patients, all with moderate-to-severe alopecia areata, were enrolled in an open-label pilot trial of oral tofacitinib given at 5 to 10 mg twice daily. Tofacitinib was given for 6 to 18 months, followed by 6 months of follow-up off drug to assess delayed response and recurrence. High-throughput TCRbeta sequencing was used to examine T cell clonal expansion in alopecia areata in both the C3H/HeJ mouse model and human patients. Human TCRbeta sequencing covered scalp tissue and sorted CD4+ and CD8+ peripheral blood T cells from patchy and totalis/universalis alopecia areata patients and healthy controls. Patients on tofacitinib were biopsied at baseline and after 4 and 24 weeks of treatment, and several of the patients also had a later scalp biopsy. Scalp clonality was compared across normal scalp (n=4), patchy alopecia areata scalp (n=8), and alopecia totalis/universalis scalp (n=8). RNA was obtained with the PAXgene miRNA kit for fixed scalp, the miRNeasy kit for PBMCs, and the RNeasy kit for mouse skin. TCRbeta CDR3 regions were amplified by immunoSEQ multiplex PCR using 35 Vbeta forward and 13 Jbeta reverse primers. Points the paper makes about the study in general: Unlike mouse skin, where gammadelta T cells dominate, normal human skin contains resident alphabeta T cells that get sequenced too, which complicates analysis of the scalp TCR repertoire. Shared TCR sequences between patients were less evident than in mice, which may be partly attributable to HLA diversity in the patient population. Lesional scalp, especially in alopecia totalis/universalis, showed higher clonality and more expanded CD8+ clones than normal scalp, suggesting antigenic drive.

This clone was seen a handful of times. It has no known antigen specificity. Nothing much larger sits one base from this clone, and base qualities are not available. Library construction relied on the immunoSEQ multiplex PCR assay. RNA was extracted from all samples and reverse transcribed into cDNA, which served as template for TCR sequencing. SuperScript III was used for first-strand cDNA synthesis, primed with a 2:1 mix of oligo-dT and random hexamers. Amplification bias was assessed with a synthetic immune receptor repertoire, and residual bias was removed computationally. The original pipeline was this. After raw reads were preprocessed to remove errors, the CDR3 was defined following IMGT conventions as running from the conserved cysteine to phenylalanine. To get clonality, Shannon entropy was normalized by log2 of the number of productive unique TCRs and the result was subtracted from 1. Scalp TCRbeta sequences were cross-referenced with sorted blood CD4 and CD8 repertoires so that the CD4 or CD8 identity of scalp clones could be inferred. TCRdb re-hosts the immuneACCESS table, in-frame sequences only. Its copies lack some clones; in the studies checked, an unresolved V gene accounts for under half of them, and the cause for the rest is not known. The DNA was the basis for D and trimming; V, J and clone size are from that table. The sample yields about 150,000 clones; around half were counted once. Roughly 19% of the sample lies in the top ten.

In light of the paper, this sample's time point label describes: baseline before oral tofacitinib. Peripheral blood and lesional scalp punch biopsies were obtained from patients with alopecia areata. PBMCs were separated by density centrifugation and stained for CD3, CD4 and CD8, after which CD4+ and CD8+ T cells were sorted on a FACSAria. V loses 5 bases of germline sequence and J loses 7 bases, and the interval between the two ends is 12 bases. Including cysteine and phenylalanine, the CDR3 has 12 amino acids. Kept here is only the CDR3 DNA, which spans 36 bases and is read in frame from base 1. The germline V gene encodes CDR1 MNHEY and CDR2 SMNVEV (reference sequence).

Rearrangement joined TRBV27 to TRBJ2-7; the D call is possibly TRBD1 or TRBD2, each sharing 5 bases. The sequence came from a human donor with alopecia areata. The sequenced sample was CD8+ T cells sorted from blood, obtained at week 0. The nucleotide sequence reads TGTGCCAGCAGTCCGGGACCGTTAGAGCAGTACTTC. It encodes CASSPGPLEQYF.